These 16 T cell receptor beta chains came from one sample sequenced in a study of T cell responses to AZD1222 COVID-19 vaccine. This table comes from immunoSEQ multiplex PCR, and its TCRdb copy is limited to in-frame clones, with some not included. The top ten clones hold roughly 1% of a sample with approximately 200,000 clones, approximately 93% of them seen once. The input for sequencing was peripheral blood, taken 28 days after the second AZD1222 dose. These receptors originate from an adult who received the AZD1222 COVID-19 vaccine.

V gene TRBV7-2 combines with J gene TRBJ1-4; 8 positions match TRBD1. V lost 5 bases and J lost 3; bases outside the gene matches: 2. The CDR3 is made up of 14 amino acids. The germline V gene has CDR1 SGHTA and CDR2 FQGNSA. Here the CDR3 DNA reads TGTGCCAGCAGCAAACAGGGGGCTAATGAAAAACTGTTTTTT. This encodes CASSKQGANEKLFF. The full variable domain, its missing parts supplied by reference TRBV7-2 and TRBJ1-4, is GAGVSQSPSNKVTEKGKDVELRCDPISGHTALYWYRQSLGQGLEFLIYFQGNSAPDKSGLPSDRFSAERTGGSVSTLTIQRTQQEDSAVYLCASSKQGANEKLFFGSGTQLSVL.

CDR3: CASSEFSGTGADEQFF. In DNA, the CDR3 is TGTGCCAGCAGTGAATTTAGCGGGACAGGGGCCGATGAGCAGTTCTTC. The chain recombines TRBV25-1 with TRBJ2-1; TRBD1 aligns across 10 bases. Germline V gene lookup returns CDR1 MGHDK and CDR2 SYGVNS. Unmatched junction bases numbered 8, after V lost 1 base and J lost 8 bases. This CDR3 has 16 residues.

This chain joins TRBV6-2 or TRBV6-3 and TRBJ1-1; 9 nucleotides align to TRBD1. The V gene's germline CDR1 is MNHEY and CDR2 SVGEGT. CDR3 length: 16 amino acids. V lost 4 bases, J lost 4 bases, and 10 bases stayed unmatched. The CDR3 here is CASSSQGAVGGTEAFF. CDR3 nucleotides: TGTGCCAGCAGTTCACAGGGGGCAGTGGGGGGCACTGAAGCTTTCTTT.

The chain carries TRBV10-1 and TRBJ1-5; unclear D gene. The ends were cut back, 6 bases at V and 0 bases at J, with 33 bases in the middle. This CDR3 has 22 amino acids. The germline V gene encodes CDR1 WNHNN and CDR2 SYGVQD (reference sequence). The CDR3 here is CASSECTHPPGVGPNSNQPQHF. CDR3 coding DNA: TGCGCCAGCAGCGAATGTACACACCCTCCCGGAGTAGGACCTAATAGCAATCAGCCCCAGCATTTT.

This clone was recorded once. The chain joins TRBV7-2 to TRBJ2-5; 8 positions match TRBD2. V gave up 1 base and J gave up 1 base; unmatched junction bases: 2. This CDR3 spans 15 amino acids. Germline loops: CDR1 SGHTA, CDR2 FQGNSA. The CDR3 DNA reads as TGTGCCAGCAGCTTAGGAGCGGGGGTCCAAGAGACCCAGTACTTC. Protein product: CASSLGAGVQETQYF.

DNA of the CDR3: TGCGCCAGCAGCTACGGCCGGGACAGGGGCTTTGGAAACTATGGCTACACCTTC. Translated: CASSYGRDRGFGNYGYTF. The V call is TRBV5-1, the J call TRBJ1-2; 10 nucleotides agree with TRBD1. The CDR3 runs to 18 residues. CDR1 and CDR2 (germline): SGHRS, YFSETQ. After removal of 3 bases from V and 2 bases from J, the junction contained 13 bases not matched to a gene.

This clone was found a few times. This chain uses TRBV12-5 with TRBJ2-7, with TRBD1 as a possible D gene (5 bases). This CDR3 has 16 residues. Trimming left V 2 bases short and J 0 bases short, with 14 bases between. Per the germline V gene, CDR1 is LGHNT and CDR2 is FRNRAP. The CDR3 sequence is CASGLPRGPDSYEQYF. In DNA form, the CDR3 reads TGTGCTAGTGGTTTGCCAAGGGGTCCCGACTCCTACGAGCAGTACTTC.

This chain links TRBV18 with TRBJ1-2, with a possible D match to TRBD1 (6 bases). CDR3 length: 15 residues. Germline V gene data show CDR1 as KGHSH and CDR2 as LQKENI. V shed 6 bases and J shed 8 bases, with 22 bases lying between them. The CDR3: CASSQPGTHDKGYTF. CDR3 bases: TGTGCCAGCTCCCAGCCCGGGACACACGACAAGGGCTACACCTTC.

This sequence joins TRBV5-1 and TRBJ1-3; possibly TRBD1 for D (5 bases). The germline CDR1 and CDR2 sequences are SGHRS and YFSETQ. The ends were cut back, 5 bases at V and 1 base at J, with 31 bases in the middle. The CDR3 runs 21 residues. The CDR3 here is CASSSLLLPVGTTVSGNTIYF. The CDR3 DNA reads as TGCGCCAGCAGTTCTCTTCTCTTACCCGTCGGAACGACAGTGTCTGGAAACACCATATATTTT.

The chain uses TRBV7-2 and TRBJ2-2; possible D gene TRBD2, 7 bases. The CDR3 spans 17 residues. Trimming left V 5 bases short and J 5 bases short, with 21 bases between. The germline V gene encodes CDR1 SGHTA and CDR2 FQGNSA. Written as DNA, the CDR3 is TGTGCCAGCAGCGGCCCGGGGCGGGGGCACTCTACCGGGGAGCTGTTTTTT. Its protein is CASSGPGRGHSTGELFF.

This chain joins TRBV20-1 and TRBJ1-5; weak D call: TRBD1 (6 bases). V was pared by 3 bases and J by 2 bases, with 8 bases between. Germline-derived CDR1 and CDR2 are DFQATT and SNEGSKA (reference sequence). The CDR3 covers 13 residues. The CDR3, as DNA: TGCAGTGCTAGTAGGGGGGGCAATCAGCCCCAGCATTTT. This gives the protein CSASRGGNQPQHF.

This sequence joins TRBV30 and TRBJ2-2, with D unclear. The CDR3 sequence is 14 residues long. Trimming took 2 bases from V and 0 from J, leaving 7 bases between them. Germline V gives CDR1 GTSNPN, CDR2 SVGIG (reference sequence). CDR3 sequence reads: CAWSRSPNTGELFF. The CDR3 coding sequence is TGTGCCTGGAGTCGGTCTCCGAACACCGGGGAGCTGTTTTTT.

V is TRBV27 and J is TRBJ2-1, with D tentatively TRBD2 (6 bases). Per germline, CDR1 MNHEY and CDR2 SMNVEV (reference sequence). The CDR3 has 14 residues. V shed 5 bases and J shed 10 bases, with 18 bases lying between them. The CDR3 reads CASSLAAGSREQFF. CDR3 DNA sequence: TGTGCCAGCAGTCTCGCAGCGGGCTCGAGGGAGCAGTTCTTC.

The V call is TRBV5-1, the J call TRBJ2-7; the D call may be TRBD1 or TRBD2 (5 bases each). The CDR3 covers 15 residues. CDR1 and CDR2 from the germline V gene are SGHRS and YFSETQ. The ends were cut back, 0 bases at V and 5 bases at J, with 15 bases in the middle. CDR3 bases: TGCGCCAGCAGCTTGGTGGGGCCGGGGATCCACGAGCAGTACTTC. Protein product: CASSLVGPGIHEQYF.

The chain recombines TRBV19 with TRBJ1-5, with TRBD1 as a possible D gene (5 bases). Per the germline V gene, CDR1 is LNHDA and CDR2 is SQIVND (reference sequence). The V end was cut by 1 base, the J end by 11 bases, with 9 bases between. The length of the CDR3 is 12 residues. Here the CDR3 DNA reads TGTGCCAGTAGTATAGTTCCGGGGGCCCAGCATTTT. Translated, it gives CASSIVPGAQHF. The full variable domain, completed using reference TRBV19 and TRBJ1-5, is DGGITQSPKYLFRKEGQNVTLSCEQNLNHDAMYWYRQDPGQGLRLIYYSQIVNDFQKGDIAEGYSVSREKKESFPLTVTSAQKNPTAFYLCASSIVPGAQHFGDGTRLSIL.

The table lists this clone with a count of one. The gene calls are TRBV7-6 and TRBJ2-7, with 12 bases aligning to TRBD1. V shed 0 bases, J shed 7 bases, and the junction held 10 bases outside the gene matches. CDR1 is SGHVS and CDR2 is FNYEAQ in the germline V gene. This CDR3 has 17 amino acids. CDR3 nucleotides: TGTGCCAGCAGCTTAGCCGGTGGGGGACAGGGGGCTGGAGAGCAGTACTTC. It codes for CASSLAGGGQGAGEQYF.